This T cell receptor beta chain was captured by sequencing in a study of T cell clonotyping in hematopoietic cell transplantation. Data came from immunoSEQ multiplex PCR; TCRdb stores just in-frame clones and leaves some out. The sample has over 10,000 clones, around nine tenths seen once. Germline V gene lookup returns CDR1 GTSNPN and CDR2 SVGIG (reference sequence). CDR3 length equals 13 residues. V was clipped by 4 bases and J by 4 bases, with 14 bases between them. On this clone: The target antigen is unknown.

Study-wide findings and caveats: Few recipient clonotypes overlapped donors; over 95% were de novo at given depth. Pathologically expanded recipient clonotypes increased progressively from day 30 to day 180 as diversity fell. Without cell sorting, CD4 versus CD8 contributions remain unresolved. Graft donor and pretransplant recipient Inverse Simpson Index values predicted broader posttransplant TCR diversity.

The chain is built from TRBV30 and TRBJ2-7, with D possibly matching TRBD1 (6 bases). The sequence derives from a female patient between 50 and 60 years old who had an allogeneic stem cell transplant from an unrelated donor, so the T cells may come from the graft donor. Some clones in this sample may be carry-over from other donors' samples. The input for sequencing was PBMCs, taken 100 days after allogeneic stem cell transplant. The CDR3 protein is CAWTILDRYEQYF. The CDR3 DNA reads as TGTGCCTGGACTATTTTAGACAGGTACGAGCAGTACTTC.